These 24 T cell receptor beta chains came from one sample sequenced in a study of blood T cell repertoires in COVID-19. Produced via immunoSEQ multiplex PCR; TCRdb's table is partial and in-frame only. The sample includes 250,000 to 350,000 clones, 89% of them seen just once. The sample consisted of peripheral blood. These receptors originate from a woman aged 55-69 years with acute or convalescent COVID-19.

CDR3 nucleotides: TGTGCCAGCAGCTCCCACCCGGGGTACCAAAATTACGAGCAGTACTTC. It codes for CASSSHPGYQNYEQYF. This chain connects TRBV7-2 to TRBJ2-7; D is possibly TRBD2 (5 bases). Germline V gene lookup returns CDR1 SGHTA and CDR2 FQGNSA. Between the trimmed V and J ends, which lost 4 bases and 4 bases, there was a span of 20 bases. CDR3 length: 16 residues.

The chain uses TRBV7-2 and TRBJ1-3; 9 nucleotides align to TRBD1. The CDR3 runs to 19 residues. Trimming cost V 5 bases and J 0 bases; bases outside gene matches: 14. Germline loops: CDR1 SGHTA, CDR2 FQGNSA. Written as DNA, the CDR3 is TGTGCCAGCAGCCCCCCGGGACAGGGACTCTCTTTCTCTGGAAACACCATATATTTT. It translates to CASSPPGQGLSFSGNTIYF.

The V gene is TRBV4-1, the J gene TRBJ1-2; 9 nucleotides match TRBD1. The CDR3 consists of 15 residues. V lost 5 bases to trimming and J lost 5 bases; unmatched junction nucleotides: 9. Germline CDR1 MGHRA, CDR2 YSYEKL. The CDR3 loop reads CASSGRTGAVYGYTF. The CDR3 nucleotides read TGCGCCAGCAGCGGACGGACAGGGGCAGTATATGGCTACACCTTC.

CDR3 in DNA: TGTGCCAGCAGTTGGCAAGCGGGAGGCTCCTACGAGCAGTACTTC. Its protein is CASSWQAGGSYEQYF. The chain carries TRBV6-2 or TRBV6-3 and TRBJ2-7; 9 nucleotides align to TRBD2. The CDR3 is made up of 15 amino acids. The ends lost 4 bases at V and 0 bases at J; junction bases unmatched: 4. CDR1 MNHEY and CDR2 SVGEGT come from the germline V gene.

A word on this clone: Different DNA sequences within this sample yield the same CDR3. The chain has TRBV19 and TRBJ1-5; the match to TRBD1 covers 11 bases. V lost 2 bases, J lost 6 bases, and 6 bases stayed unmatched. The CDR3 consists of 16 residues. Germline V gene sequence: CDR1 LNHDA, CDR2 SQIVND (reference sequence). The CDR3 loop is CASSIPGQGARQPQHF. CDR3 in DNA: TGTGCCAGTAGTATACCCGGACAGGGGGCGCGTCAGCCCCAGCATTTT.

The rearrangement joins TRBV4-1 to TRBJ2-2; 8 nucleotides match TRBD2. Germline lookup yields CDR1 MGHRA and CDR2 YSYEKL. The junction had 8 bases not matched to a gene; V was cut back by 6 bases and J by 5 bases. This CDR3 comprises 15 residues. CDR3 sequence reads: CASRVIAGTTGELFF. The CDR3 DNA sequence: TGCGCCAGCAGGGTGATAGCGGGGACGACCGGGGAGCTGTTTTTT.

The rearrangement uses TRBV24-1 and TRBJ2-7; D ambiguous. V was clipped by 4 bases and J by 0 bases, with 3 bases between them. Germline CDR1 KGHDR, CDR2 SFDVKD. CDR3 size: 12 residues. The CDR3 is CATSDNSYEQYF. The CDR3 coding sequence is TGTGCCACCAGTGACAACTCCTACGAGCAGTACTTC.

V usage is TRBV6-5 and J usage is TRBJ2-3; 12 bases agree with TRBD1. CDR3 length: 16 amino acids. Germline-derived CDR1 and CDR2 are MNHEY and SVGAGI. V was clipped by 3 bases and J by 6 bases; unmatched bases: 7. CDR3 nucleotides: TGTGCCAGCAGTTATCGCCGGGACAGGGGGCCCGATACGCAGTATTTT. Its translation is CASSYRRDRGPDTQYF.

This clone was found once. V usage is TRBV4-2 and J usage is TRBJ1-3; TRBD1 is a possible D gene (6 bases). The germline V gene has CDR1 LGHNA and CDR2 YNFKEQ. The CDR3 runs to 16 residues. Between the trimmed V and J ends, which lost 0 bases and 0 bases, there was a span of 9 bases. In DNA, the CDR3 is TGTGCCAGCAGCCAAGAAAGGACAGTCTCTGGAAACACCATATATTTT. It is translated as CASSQERTVSGNTIYF.

The chain employs TRBV27 and TRBJ2-5, with TRBD1 as a possible D gene (5 bases). In germline, CDR1 is MNHEY, CDR2 SMNVEV (reference sequence). This CDR3 contains 13 residues. Between the trimmed V and J ends, which lost 6 bases and 2 bases, there was a span of 10 bases. The CDR3 here is CASSYRLQETQYF. Here the CDR3 DNA reads TGTGCCAGCAGCTACAGGTTACAAGAGACCCAGTACTTC.

This rearrangement joins TRBV29-1 to TRBJ2-7, with D possibly being TRBD2 (5 bases). V lost 1 base and J 2 bases, leaving 9 bases between the germline ends. In germline, CDR1 is SQVTM, CDR2 ANQGSEA. CDR3 length equals 13 residues. The CDR3 sequence: CSVEGAGTYEQYF. The CDR3 DNA sequence: TGCAGCGTTGAAGGGGCCGGGACCTACGAGCAGTACTTC.

The chain couples TRBV7-2 to TRBJ2-7, with 7 nucleotides matching TRBD1. Germline V lookup: CDR1 SGHTA, CDR2 FQGNSA. This CDR3 is built from 14 residues. J was trimmed by 7 bases and V by 1 base; bases with no gene match: 7. As DNA, the CDR3 is TGTGCCAGCAGCTTAGGGACAGGAAAAGTAGAGCAGTACTTC. This codes for CASSLGTGKVEQYF.

This clone is a singleton in its sample. This rearrangement joins TRBV11-3 to TRBJ2-2; 8 nucleotides align to TRBD2. Germline-derived CDR1 and CDR2 are SGHNT and YENEEA. The CDR3 loop spans 15 amino acids. The junction had 1 base not matched to a gene; V was cut back by 4 bases and J by 0 bases. CDR3 amino acids: CASSSGGTNTGELFF. For the CDR3, the DNA is TGTGCCAGCAGCTCGGGGGGGACGAACACCGGGGAGCTGTTTTTT.

The chain recombines TRBV5-6 with TRBJ1-2; possibly TRBD1 for D (5 bases). Germline-derived CDR1 and CDR2 are SGHDT and YYEEEE. Trimming cost V 4 bases and J 0 bases, with 7 bases left between them. CDR3 length: 13 amino acids. CDR3 bases: TGTGCCAGCAGCACCAGGGCTAACTATGGCTACACCTTC. This gives the protein CASSTRANYGYTF.

V usage is TRBV5-1 and J usage is TRBJ2-5, with 7 positions matching TRBD1. The V segment lost 4 bases and the J segment 5 bases; nucleotides outside the gene matches: 8. The germline V gene encodes CDR1 SGHRS and CDR2 YFSETQ. This CDR3 is built from 14 residues. DNA for the CDR3: TGCGCCAGCAGCAGTTACAGGGGTGGGGAGACCCAGTACTTC. Translated: CASSSYRGGETQYF.

The V call is TRBV2, the J call TRBJ2-4; D gene unclear. V was trimmed by 10 bases and J by 0 bases, leaving 19 bases between them. This CDR3 is 16 amino acids long. Looked up from germline, CDR1 is SNHLY and CDR2 is FYNNEI. CDR3 bases: TGTGCCACTTCGCGAGATGGTCTACTAGCCAAAAACATTCAGTACTTC. Its protein product is CATSRDGLLAKNIQYF.

This clone was detected only once. The V gene is TRBV24-1, the J gene TRBJ1-2, with D uncertain. The V end was cut by 6 bases, the J end by 7 bases, with 11 bases between. From germline, CDR1 is KGHDR and CDR2 SFDVKD. This CDR3 region has 12 residues. The DNA of the CDR3 is TGTGCCACCAGTAGAGGCCCCGGTGGCTACACCTTC. Translation gives CATSRGPGGYTF.

This clone occurred once. This chain links TRBV6-2 or TRBV6-3 with TRBJ1-1; D gene ambiguous. The CDR3 has 13 residues. V shed 5 bases and J shed 5 bases, with 12 bases lying between them. Germline values: CDR1 MNHEY, CDR2 SVGEGT. CDR3 region: CASSIEGGTEAFF. Written as DNA, the CDR3 is TGTGCCAGCAGTATCGAGGGTGGGACTGAAGCTTTCTTT.

The chain recombines TRBV18 with TRBJ1-5, with D maybe TRBD1 (5 bases). The CDR3 loop spans 17 amino acids. Per the germline V gene, CDR1 is KGHSH and CDR2 is LQKENI. Trimming took 3 bases from V and 0 from J, leaving 15 bases between them. CDR3: CASSPLRSGNSNQPQHF. The CDR3 coding sequence is TGTGCCAGCTCACCCCTTCGGTCAGGGAATAGCAATCAGCCCCAGCATTTT. The full variable domain, completed using reference TRBV18 and TRBJ1-5, is NAGVMQNPRHLVRRRGQEARLRCSPMKGHSHVYWYRQLPEEGLKFMVYLQKENIIDESGMPKERFSAEFPKEGPSILRIQQVVRGDSAAYFCASSPLRSGNSNQPQHFGDGTRLSIL.

V usage is TRBV28 and J usage is TRBJ2-6; 8 nucleotides agree with TRBD1. The length of the CDR3 is 18 residues. The V and J ends lost 5 bases and 4 bases, in that order; junction bases with no gene match: 13. Germline loops: CDR1 MDHEN, CDR2 SYDVKM. The CDR3 reads CASSPIGQGGNGANVLTF. DNA for the CDR3: TGTGCCAGCAGTCCAATAGGACAGGGTGGTAACGGGGCCAACGTCCTGACTTTC.

This chain links TRBV2 with TRBJ2-3; 10 positions match TRBD2. V lost 8 bases to trimming and J lost 1 base; unmatched junction nucleotides: 6. CDR1 is SNHLY, CDR2 FYNNEI, per germline. The CDR3 loop spans 15 amino acids. CDR3 protein: CASLDGLAGTDTQYF. The CDR3 nucleotides are TGTGCCAGCCTCGACGGACTAGCGGGCACAGATACGCAGTATTTT.

The chain carries TRBV7-9 and TRBJ2-1; the D is unclear. From germline, CDR1 is SEHNR and CDR2 FQNEAQ (reference sequence). CDR3 length: 12 amino acids. V gave up 6 bases and J gave up 6 bases, with 9 bases separating them. The DNA for the CDR3 is TGTGCCAGCAGTAATGAGGTCAATGAGCAGTTCTTC. This gives the protein CASSNEVNEQFF. Full variable domain (rest looked up from reference TRBV7-9 and TRBJ2-1): DTGVSQNPRHKITKRGQNVTFRCDPISEHNRLYWYRQTLGQGPEFLTYFQNEAQLEKSRLLSDRFSAERPKGSFSTLEIQRTEQGDSAMYLCASSNEVNEQFFGPGTRLTVL.

In its sample, this clone was seen once. The gene calls are TRBV9 and TRBJ2-1; TRBD2 aligns across 10 bases. Per germline, CDR1 SGDLS and CDR2 YYNGEE. This CDR3 has 16 residues. The junction had 4 bases not matched to a gene; V was cut back by 0 bases and J by 4 bases. In nucleotides, the CDR3 is TGTGCCAGCAGCGTAGAACCTAGCGGGGGTTACAATGAGCAGTTCTTC. As protein: CASSVEPSGGYNEQFF.

This chain links TRBV28 with TRBJ1-1; no definite D call. The CDR3 contains 11 residues. Trimming pared 7 bases from V and 4 bases from J, leaving 7 bases between. In germline, CDR1 is MDHEN, CDR2 SYDVKM. Here the CDR3 DNA reads TGTGCCAGCACCCGGGGCACTGAAGCTTTCTTT. Translation: CASTRGTEAFF.